This T cell receptor (beta chain) came from a study of shared clonotypes between healthy human individuals. Overall study context: The cohort had a couple of women and a few men, ages 18 to 49. Researchers assigned three CD4 naive, three CD4 memory, two CD8 naive and one CD8 memory plate to each donor. Study-wide points: In contrast to clonotypes shared by all four donors, non-shared clonotypes had lower generation probabilities. Between a handful of donors, naive CD4 clonotypes were shared at a level of around 4.8%.

Profiling relied on immunoSEQ multiplex PCR, and the TCRdb table lists in-frame clones only, not all of them. The data show around 2.1 million clones, with 90% to 95% seen just once and around 1.7% held by the top ten. In the naive CD8 group, cells lacked CD45RO and were positively selected for CCR7, so terminally differentiated effector memory CD45RA+ cells were left out. As regards this clone: Its target is unknown.

The CDR3 spans 13 residues. Germline lookup yields CDR1 MNHEY and CDR2 SMNVEV (reference sequence). V was clipped by 8 bases and J by 3 bases, with 13 bases between them. The clonotype comes from a man between 18 and 29 years old in good health. Some clones in this sample may be carry-over from other donors' samples. The chain has TRBV27 and TRBJ1-1; maybe TRBD1 (5 bases). The sequenced material came from naive CD8+ T cells from PBMCs. The CDR3 coding sequence is TGTGCCAGCCGAGGGGTAAAGGACACTGAAGCTTTCTTT. This sequence encodes CASRGVKDTEAFF.